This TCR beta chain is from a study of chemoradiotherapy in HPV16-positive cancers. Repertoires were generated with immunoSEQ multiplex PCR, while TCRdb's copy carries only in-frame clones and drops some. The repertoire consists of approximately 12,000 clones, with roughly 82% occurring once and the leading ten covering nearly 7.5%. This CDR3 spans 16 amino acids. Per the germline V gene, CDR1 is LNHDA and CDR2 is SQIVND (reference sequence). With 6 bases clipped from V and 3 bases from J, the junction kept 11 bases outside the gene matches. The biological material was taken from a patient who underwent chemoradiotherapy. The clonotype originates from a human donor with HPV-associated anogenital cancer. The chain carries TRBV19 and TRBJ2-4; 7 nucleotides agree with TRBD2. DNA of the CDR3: TGTGCCAGTAGCACGCTAGCGGCCCCAAGCAAAAACATTCAGTACTTC. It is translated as CASSTLAAPSKNIQYF.